What follows describes a single T cell receptor (beta chain). The time point denotes: blood 2 weeks post-SBRT. Treatment defined: 15 Gy SBRT to primary tumor, nephrectomy 4 weeks later. Radiation-treated patients gave blood at baseline, week 2 and week 4. This renal cell carcinoma was of the clear cell type. The data originate from a study of radiation and T cells in renal cell carcinoma. Assay used: immunoSEQ multiplex PCR; TCRdb lists only in-frame clones, some missing. This sample has some 130,000 clones, with approximately 78% found just once. V shed 7 bases and J shed 7 bases, with 14 bases lying between them. Germline lookup yields CDR1 SGDLS and CDR2 YYNGEE. The CDR3 loop spans 13 amino acids.

This chain connects TRBV9 to TRBJ2-2; perhaps TRBD1 as D (6 bases). The material sequenced was blood, taken from a patient whose treatment included radiotherapy and nephrectomy. The sequence came from a woman aged 60-75 years with renal cell carcinoma. This CDR3 reads CASAQGMGGELFF. The CDR3, as DNA: TGTGCCAGCGCACAGGGTATGGGCGGGGAGCTGTTTTTT. The full variable domain, rest sourced from reference TRBV9 and TRBJ2-2, is DSGVTQTPKHLITATGQRVTLRCSPRSGDLSVYWYQQSLDQGLQFLIQYYNGEERAKGNILERFSAQQFPDLHSELNLSSLELGDSALYFCASAQGMGGELFFGEGSRLTVL.